This T cell receptor (beta chain) was sequenced in a study of CD4 T cells in lung cancer (dated by TCRdb to between 2018 and 2021). For the wider study: In the study, blood T cells of NSCLC patients were screened for responses to candidate mutation-encoded neoepitopes, and neoantigen-specific CD4+ T-cell clones and TCRs were isolated. The patients who underwent resection had lung adenocarcinoma or squamous cell carcinoma, were aged 60 to 69 when blood was donated, and were mostly former smokers. Before blood donation, treatments including platinum chemotherapy had been received by the patients, and nivolumab or pembrolizumab had been received by some of the patients. TCRB deep sequencing tracked the frequency of neoantigen-specific clonotypes in tumor resections, non-adjacent lung and cultured T-cell products.

As concerns this clone: The target of this receptor is not known. No much larger clone is present one base from it, and per-base qualities are unavailable.

The CDR3 sequence holds 13 residues, the cysteine and phenylalanine included. The only DNA kept is the CDR3, 39 bases in frame from the first base. The V and J ends are trimmed by 0 bases and 6 bases, leaving 8 bases between them. The CDR1 and CDR2 encoded by the germline V gene are KGHSH and LQKENI. Here is what the overall study found, with its caveats: Rather than memory responses to the cancer, some blood-derived responses might reflect cross-reactivity or in vitro priming of naive T cells. IFNgamma-sorted cells included nonspecific IFNgamma producers of unknown purity, so expanded lines ranged from monoclonal to oligoclonal.

For roughly 2 weeks, PBMCs were stimulated with mutant 27-mer peptides together with IL21, IL7, IL15 and IL2, and afterward were restimulated with peptide-pulsed autologous B cells. After restimulation with peptide-pulsed B cells, live IFNgamma-secreting T cells were sorted by cytokine capture on a FACS Aria2. At limiting dilution of approximately 3 or 10 cells per well, the sorted cells were expanded for roughly 13 to 23 days with irradiated allogeneic PBMCs, phytohemagglutinin and IL2. Peripheral blood samples or leukapheresis products were obtained from the patients. To screen the expanded lines for antigen specificity, an IFNgamma ELISA was run against autologous B cells pulsed with mutant peptides. Library construction relied on the immunoSEQ multiplex PCR assay. DNA was isolated using Qiagen DNeasy or QIAamp micro DNA kits, and TCRB was sequenced using the Adaptive Biotechnology human TCRB sequencing kit. TCRB libraries were sequenced on an Illumina MiSeq. Under the source paper's analysis protocol: TCRB sequence data were analyzed with the kit provider's software, and tumor enrichment of clonotype templates was tested with Fisher's exact test. TCRdb provides this immuneACCESS table in a form limited to in-frame rearrangements. Some clones are lacking; in checked studies, under half of them reflect an unresolved V gene, and why the rest are absent is not known. That table is the source of V, J and clone size, and D and trimming were worked out from the DNA. This sample comprises approximately 1,800 clones, just over 70% of them detected only once. The ten largest make up 5% to 6% of the sample.

The receptor comes from a woman aged 55-75 years with non-small cell lung cancer. Some clones in this sample may be carry-over from other donors' samples. This chain joins TRBV18 to TRBJ1-2; a confident D gene designation cannot be given. The sequenced sample consisted of a CD4+ T cell line or clone grown in culture. The CDR3 loop reads CASSPPAGNGYTF. The base sequence is TGTGCCAGCTCACCACCGGCCGGGAATGGCTACACCTTC. With the portions outside the CDR3 filled from the reference TRBV18 and TRBJ1-2 genes, the complete variable region becomes NAGVMQNPRHLVRRRGQEARLRCSPMKGHSHVYWYRQLPEEGLKFMVYLQKENIIDESGMPKERFSAEFPKEGPSILRIQQVVRGDSAAYFCASSPPAGNGYTFGSGTRLTVV.